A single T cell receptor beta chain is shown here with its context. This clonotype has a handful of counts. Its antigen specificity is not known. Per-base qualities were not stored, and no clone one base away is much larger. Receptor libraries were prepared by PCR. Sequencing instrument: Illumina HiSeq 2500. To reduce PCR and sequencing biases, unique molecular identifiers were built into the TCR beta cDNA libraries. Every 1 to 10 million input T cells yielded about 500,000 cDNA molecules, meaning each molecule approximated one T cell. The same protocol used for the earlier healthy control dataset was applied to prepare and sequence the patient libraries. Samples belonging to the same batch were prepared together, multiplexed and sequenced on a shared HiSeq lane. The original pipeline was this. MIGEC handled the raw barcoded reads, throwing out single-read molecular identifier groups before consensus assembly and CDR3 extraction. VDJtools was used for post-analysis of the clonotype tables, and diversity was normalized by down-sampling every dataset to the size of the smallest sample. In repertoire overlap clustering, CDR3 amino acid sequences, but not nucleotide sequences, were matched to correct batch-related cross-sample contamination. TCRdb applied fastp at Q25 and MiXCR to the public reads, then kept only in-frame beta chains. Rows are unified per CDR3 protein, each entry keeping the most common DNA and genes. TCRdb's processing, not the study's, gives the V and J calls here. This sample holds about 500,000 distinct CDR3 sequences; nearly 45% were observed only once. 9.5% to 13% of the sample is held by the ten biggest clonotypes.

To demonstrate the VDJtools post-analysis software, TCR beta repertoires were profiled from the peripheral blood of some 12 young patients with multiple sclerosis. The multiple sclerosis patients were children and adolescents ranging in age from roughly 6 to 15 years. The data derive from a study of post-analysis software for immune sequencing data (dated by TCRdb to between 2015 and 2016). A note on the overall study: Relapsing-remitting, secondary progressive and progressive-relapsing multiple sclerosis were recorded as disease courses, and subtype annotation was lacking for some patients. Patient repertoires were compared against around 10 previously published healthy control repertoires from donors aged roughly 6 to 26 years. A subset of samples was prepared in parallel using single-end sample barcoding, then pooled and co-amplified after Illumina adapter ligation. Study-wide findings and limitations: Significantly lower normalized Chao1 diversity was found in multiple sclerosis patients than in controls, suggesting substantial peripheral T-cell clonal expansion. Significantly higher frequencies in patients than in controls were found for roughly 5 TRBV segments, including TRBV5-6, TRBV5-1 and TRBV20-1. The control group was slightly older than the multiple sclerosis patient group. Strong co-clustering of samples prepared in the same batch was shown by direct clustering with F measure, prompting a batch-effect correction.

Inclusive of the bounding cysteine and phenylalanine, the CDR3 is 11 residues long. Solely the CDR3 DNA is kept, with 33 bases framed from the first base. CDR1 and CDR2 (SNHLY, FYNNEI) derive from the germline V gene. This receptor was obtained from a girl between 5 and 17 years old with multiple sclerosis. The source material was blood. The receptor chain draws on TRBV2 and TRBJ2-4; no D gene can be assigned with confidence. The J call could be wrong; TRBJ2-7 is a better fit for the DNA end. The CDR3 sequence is CASKGAYEQYF. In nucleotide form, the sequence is TGTGCCAGCAAAGGCGCATACGAGCAGTACTTC.